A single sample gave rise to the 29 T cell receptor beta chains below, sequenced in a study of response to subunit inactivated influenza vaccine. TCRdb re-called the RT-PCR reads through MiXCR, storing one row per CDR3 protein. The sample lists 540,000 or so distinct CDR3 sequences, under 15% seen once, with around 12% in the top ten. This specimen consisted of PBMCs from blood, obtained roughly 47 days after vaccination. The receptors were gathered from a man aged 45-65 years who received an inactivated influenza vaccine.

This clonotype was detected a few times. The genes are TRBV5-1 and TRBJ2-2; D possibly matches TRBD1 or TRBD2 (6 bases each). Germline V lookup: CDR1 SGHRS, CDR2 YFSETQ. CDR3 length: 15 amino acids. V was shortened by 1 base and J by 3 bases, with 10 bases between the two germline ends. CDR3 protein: CASSLNREDTGELFF. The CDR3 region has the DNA TGCGCCAGCAGCTTGAACAGGGAGGACACCGGGGAGCTGTTTTTT.

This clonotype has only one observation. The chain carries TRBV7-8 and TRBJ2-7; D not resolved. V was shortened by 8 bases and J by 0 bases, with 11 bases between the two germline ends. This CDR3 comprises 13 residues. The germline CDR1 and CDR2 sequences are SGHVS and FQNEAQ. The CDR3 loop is CASRVQSSYEQYF. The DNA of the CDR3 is TGTGCCAGCCGTGTACAGAGCTCCTACGAGCAGTACTTC.

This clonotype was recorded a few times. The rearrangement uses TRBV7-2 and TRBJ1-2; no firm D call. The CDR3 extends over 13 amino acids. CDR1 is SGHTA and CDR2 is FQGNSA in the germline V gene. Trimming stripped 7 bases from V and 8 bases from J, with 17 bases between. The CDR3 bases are TGTGCCAGCACCTCCGAAGCGAGTGGAGGCTACACCTTC. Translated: CASTSEASGGYTF.

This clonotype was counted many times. The CDR3: CSAQPQVSTDTQYF. The CDR3 bases are TGCAGTGCTCAACCTCAGGTTAGCACAGATACGCAGTATTTT. The chain carries TRBV20-1 and TRBJ2-3; the D is unclear. The CDR3 is 14 amino acids. V was trimmed by 5 bases and J by 0 bases, leaving 12 bases between them. The germline CDR1 and CDR2 sequences are DFQATT and SNEGSKA (reference sequence).

This CDR3 reads CATSRDPVAKNIQYF. The CDR3 nucleotides are TGTGCCACCAGCAGAGATCCAGTAGCCAAAAACATTCAGTACTTC. V and J are TRBV15 and TRBJ2-4, with D unresolved. This CDR3 is built from 15 residues. V was clipped by 0 bases and J by 0 bases, with 6 bases between them. Germline CDR1 LNHNV, CDR2 YYDKDF (reference sequence).

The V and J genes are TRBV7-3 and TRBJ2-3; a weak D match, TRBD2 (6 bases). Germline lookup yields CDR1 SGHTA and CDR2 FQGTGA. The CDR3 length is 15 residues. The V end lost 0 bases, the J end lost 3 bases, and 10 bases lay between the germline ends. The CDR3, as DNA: TGTGCCAGCAGCTTAACGGGAGGACGTACAGATACGCAGTATTTT. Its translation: CASSLTGGRTDTQYF. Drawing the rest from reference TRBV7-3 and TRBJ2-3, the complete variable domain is GAGVSQTPSNKVTEKGKYVELRCDPISGHTALYWYRQSLGQGPEFLIYFQGTGAADDSGLPNDRFFAVRPEGSVSTLKIQRTERGDSAVYLCASSLTGGRTDTQYFGPGTRLTVL.

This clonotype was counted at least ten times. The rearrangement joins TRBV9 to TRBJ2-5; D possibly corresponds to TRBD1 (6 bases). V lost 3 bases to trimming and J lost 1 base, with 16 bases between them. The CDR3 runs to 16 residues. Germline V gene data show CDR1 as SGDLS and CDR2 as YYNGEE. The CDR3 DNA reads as TGTGCCAGCAGCGGTTCAGACAGGAGCAGCCAAGAGACCCAGTACTTC. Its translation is CASSGSDRSSQETQYF.

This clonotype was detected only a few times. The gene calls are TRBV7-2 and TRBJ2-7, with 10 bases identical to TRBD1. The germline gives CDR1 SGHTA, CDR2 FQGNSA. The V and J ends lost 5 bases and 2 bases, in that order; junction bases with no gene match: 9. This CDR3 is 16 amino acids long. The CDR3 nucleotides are TGTGCCAGCAGCCGACTTGGGACAGGGGCCCCCTACGAGCAGTACTTC. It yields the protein CASSRLGTGAPYEQYF.

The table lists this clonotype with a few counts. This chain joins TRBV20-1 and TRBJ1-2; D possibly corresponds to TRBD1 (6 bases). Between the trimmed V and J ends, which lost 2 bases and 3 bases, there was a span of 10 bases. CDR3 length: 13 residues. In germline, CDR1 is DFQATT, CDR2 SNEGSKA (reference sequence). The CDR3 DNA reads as TGCAGTGCTAGACCTGGACAGTACTATGGCTACACCTTC. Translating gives CSARPGQYYGYTF.

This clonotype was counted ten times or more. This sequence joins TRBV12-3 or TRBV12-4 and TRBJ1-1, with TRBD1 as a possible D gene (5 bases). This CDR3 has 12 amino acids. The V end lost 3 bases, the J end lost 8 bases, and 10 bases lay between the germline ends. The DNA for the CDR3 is TGTGCCAGCAGTTTTCCCGGGACGGAAGCTTTCTTT. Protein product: CASSFPGTEAFF.

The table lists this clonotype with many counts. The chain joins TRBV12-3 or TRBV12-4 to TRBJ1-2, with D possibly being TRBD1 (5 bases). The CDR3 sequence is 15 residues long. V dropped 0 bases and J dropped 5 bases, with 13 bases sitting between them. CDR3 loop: CASSLAQGGPYGYTF. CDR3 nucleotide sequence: TGTGCCAGCAGTTTAGCGCAGGGCGGACCGTATGGCTACACCTTC.

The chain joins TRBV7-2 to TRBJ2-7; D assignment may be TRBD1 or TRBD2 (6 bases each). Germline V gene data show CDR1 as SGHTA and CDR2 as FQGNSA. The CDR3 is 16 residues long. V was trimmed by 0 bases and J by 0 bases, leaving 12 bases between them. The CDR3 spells CASSLAGGLDSYEQYF. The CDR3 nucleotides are TGTGCCAGCAGCTTAGCAGGGGGACTCGACTCCTACGAGCAGTACTTC.

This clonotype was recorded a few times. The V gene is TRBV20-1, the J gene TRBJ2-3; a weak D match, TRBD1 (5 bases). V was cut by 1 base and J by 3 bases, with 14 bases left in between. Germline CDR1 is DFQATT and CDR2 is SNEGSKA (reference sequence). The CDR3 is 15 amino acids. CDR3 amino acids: CSARGDRGVTDTQYF. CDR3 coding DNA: TGCAGTGCTAGAGGAGATAGGGGCGTAACAGATACGCAGTATTTT.

In DNA, the CDR3 is TGTGCCAGCAGTGAAGCGCGGAGATATAATTCACCCCTCCACTTT. It encodes CASSEARRYNSPLHF. This chain joins TRBV2 and TRBJ1-6; D gene unclear. The germline V gene has CDR1 SNHLY and CDR2 FYNNEI. The CDR3 totals 15 residues. V shed 0 bases and J shed 4 bases, with 7 bases lying between them.

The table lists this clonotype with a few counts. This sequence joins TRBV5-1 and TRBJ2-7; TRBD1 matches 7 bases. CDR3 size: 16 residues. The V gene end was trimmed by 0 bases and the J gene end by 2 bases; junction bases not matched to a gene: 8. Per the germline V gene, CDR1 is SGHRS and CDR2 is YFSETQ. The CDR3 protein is CASSLASGTVTYEQYF. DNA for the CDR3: TGCGCCAGCAGCTTGGCCTCCGGGACAGTGACCTACGAGCAGTACTTC.

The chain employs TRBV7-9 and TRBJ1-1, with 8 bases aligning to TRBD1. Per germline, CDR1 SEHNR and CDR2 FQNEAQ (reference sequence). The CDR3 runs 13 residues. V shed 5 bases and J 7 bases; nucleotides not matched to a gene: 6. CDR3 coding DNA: TGTGCCAGCAGCCTTGGGACAGGCTTTGAAGCTTTCTTT. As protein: CASSLGTGFEAFF.

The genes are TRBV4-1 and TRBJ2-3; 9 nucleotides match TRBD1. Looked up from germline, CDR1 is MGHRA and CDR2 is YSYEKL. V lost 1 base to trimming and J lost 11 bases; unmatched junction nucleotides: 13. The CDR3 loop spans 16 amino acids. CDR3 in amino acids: CASSQGFLTGGPQQYF. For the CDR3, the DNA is TGCGCCAGCAGCCAAGGGTTCCTTACAGGGGGCCCCCAGCAGTATTTT.

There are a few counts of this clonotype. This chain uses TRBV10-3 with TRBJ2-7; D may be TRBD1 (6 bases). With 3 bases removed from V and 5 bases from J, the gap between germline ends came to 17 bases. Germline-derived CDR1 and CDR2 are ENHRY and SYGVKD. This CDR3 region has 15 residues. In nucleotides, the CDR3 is TGTGCCATCAGTGACCCGGGACACACAGGCGACGAGCAGTACTTC. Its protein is CAISDPGHTGDEQYF.

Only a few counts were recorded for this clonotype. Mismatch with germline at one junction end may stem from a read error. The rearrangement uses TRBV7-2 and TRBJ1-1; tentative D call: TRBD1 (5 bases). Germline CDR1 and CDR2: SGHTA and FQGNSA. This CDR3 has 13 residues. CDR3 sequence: CASSFGGNTEVFF. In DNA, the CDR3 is TGTGCCAGCAGCTTCGGGGGGAACACTGAAGTTTTCTTT.

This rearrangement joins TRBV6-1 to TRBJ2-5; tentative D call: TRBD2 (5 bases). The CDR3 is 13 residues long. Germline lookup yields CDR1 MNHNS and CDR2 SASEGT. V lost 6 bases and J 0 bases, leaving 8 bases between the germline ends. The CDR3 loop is CASRNGNQETQYF. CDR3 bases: TGTGCCAGCAGGAACGGGAACCAAGAGACCCAGTACTTC.

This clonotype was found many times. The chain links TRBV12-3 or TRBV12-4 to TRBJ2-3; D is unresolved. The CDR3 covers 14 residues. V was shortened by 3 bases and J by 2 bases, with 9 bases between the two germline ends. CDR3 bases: TGTGCCAGCAGTTTGCGGCTCTCCACAGATACGCAGTATTTT. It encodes CASSLRLSTDTQYF.

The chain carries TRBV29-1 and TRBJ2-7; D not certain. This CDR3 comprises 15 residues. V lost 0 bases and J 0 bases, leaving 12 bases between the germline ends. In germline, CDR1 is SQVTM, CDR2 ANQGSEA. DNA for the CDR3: TGCAGCGTTGAAGATCCGACCCAAGGCTCCTACGAGCAGTACTTC. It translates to CSVEDPTQGSYEQYF.

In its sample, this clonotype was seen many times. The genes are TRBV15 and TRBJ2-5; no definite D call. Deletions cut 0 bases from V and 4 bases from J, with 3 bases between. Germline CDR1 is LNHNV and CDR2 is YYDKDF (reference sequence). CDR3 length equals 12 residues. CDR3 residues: CATSRELETQYF. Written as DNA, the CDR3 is TGTGCCACCAGCAGAGAATTAGAGACCCAGTACTTC.

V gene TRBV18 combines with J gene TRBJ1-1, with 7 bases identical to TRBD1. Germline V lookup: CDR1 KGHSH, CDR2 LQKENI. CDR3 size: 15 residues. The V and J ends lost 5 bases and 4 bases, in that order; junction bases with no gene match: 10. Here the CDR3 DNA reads TGTGCCAGCTCATCTCGGACAGGAGCTACCACTGAAGCTTTCTTT. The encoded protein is CASSSRTGATTEAFF.

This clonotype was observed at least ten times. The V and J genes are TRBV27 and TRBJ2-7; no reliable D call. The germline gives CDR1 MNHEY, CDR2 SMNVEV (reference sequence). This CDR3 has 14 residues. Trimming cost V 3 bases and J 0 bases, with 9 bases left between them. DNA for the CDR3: TGTGCCAGCAGTTTCGGACGCAGCTCCTACGAGCAGTACTTC. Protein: CASSFGRSSYEQYF.

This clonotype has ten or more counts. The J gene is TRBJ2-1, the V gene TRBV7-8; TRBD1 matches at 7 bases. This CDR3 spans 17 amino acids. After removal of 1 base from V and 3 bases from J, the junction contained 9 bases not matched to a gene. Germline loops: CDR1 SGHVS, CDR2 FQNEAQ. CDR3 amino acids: CASSLGRQGPSYNEQFF. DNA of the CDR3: TGTGCCAGCAGCTTAGGGAGACAGGGCCCAAGCTACAATGAGCAGTTCTTC.

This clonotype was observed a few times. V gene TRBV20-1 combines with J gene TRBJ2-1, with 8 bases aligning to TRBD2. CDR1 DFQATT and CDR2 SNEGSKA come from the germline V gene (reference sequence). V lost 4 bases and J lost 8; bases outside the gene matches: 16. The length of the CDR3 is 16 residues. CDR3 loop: CSATSLGGGRIDEQFF. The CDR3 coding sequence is TGCAGTGCTACAAGTCTGGGCGGGGGGCGGATCGATGAGCAGTTCTTC.

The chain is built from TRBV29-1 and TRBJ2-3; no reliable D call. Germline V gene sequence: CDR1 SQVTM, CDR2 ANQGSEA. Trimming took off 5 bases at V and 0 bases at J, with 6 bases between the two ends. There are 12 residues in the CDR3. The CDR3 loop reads CSVSSSTDTQYF. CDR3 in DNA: TGCAGCGTTTCCTCTAGCACAGATACGCAGTATTTT.

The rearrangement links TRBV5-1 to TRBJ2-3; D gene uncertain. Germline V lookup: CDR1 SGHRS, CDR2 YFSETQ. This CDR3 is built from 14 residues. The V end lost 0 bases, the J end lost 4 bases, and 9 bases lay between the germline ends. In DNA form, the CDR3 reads TGCGCCAGCAGCTTGGAACAGAACCCAGATACGCAGTATTTT. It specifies CASSLEQNPDTQYF. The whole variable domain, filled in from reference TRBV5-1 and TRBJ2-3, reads KAGVTQTPRYLIKTRGQQVTLSCSPISGHRSVSWYQQTPGQGLQFLFEYFSETQRNKGNFPGRFSGRQFSNSRSEMNVSTLELGDSALYLCASSLEQNPDTQYFGPGTRLTVL.